This TCR beta chain was observed in a study of response to subunit inactivated influenza vaccine (dated by TCRdb to between 2018 and 2020). The study in broad terms: Deep quantitative profiling of the T cell receptor repertoire was used in the study to follow responses to a trivalent subunit inactivated influenza vaccine.

Library creation used RT-PCR. Sequencing relied on an Illumina HiSeq 2500. The public reads were quality trimmed at Q25 with fastp and then assembled into clones with MiXCR by TCRdb, keeping productive beta chains. Under each unique CDR3 protein, matching rows form one entry showing the most common genes and DNA. This sample holds around 190,000 distinct CDR3 sequences; around 9.2% were observed only once. The top ten clones comprise approximately 10% of the sample. Study-level results and caveats: The authors proposed that each seasonal influenza vaccination may bring in only a limited number of new T cells.

To note about this clonotype: Its antigen is not yet known. Base qualities are not recorded, but no much larger clone differs from it by a single base.

The clonotype comes from a man aged 50 to 59 who received an inactivated influenza vaccine. Donor details come from another sample of the same person, matched by shared clones. Sequences were derived from non-naive T cells sorted from PBMCs, sampled on the day of vaccination. The cell subset or site label, as the study defines it: memory T cell fraction.

The DNA reads as follows: TGCGCCAGCAGCCAAGATTTTGGGGGTGAGAACACTGAAGCTTTCTTT. This sequence encodes CASSQDFGGENTEAFF. The sequence links TRBV4-3 to TRBJ1-1; a tentative D match to TRBD1 spans 5 bases. The germline ends are 12 bases apart after V is trimmed by 0 bases and J by 1 base. Inclusive of the bounding cysteine and phenylalanine, the CDR3 is 16 residues long. Only the CDR3 part of the read is kept: 48 bases, read in frame from the first base. The germline V gene sets CDR1 to LGHNA and CDR2 to YSLEER.